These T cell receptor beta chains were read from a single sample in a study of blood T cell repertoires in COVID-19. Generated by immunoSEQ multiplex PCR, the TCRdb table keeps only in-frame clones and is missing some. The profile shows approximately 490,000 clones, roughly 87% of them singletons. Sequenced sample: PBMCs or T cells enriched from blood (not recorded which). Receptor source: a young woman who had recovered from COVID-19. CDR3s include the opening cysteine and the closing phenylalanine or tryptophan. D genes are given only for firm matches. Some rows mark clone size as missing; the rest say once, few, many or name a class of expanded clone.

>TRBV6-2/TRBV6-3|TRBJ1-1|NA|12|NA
TGTGCCAGCAGCTCCGTCTACACTGAAGCTTTCTTT
CASSSVYTEAFF
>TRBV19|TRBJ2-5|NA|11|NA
TGTGCCAGTAGTTCGAGGGAGACCCAGTACTTC
CASSSRETQYF
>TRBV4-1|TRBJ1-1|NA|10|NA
TGCGCCAGCAGCCAAGTCGGAGCTTTCTTT
CASSQVGAFF
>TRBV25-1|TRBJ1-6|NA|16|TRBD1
TGTGCCAGCAGTGATAGGGACAGGGGACTTTTATCACCCCTCCACTTT
CASSDRDRGLLSPLHF
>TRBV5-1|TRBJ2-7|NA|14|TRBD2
TGCGCCAGCAGCCGGAGCGGGGGTAGAGGCGAGCAGTACTTC
CASSRSGGRGEQYF
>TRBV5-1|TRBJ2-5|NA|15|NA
TGCGCCAGCAGCTTGGGTTGGCGGGGCGAAGAGACCCAGTACTTC
CASSLGWRGEETQYF
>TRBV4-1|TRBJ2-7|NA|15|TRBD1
TGCGCCAGCAGCCAAGACGGGACAGGGACCTACGAGCAGTACTTC
CASSQDGTGTYEQYF
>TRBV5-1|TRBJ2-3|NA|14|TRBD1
TGCGCCAGCAGCCCACTGACAGGGGACGATACGCAGTATTTT
CASSPLTGDDTQYF
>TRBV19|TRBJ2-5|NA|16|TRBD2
TGTGCCAGTAGTAAGAGCCAGCGGGGGGAAGATTGGACCCAGTACTTC
CASSKSQRGEDWTQYF
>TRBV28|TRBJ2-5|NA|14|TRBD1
TGTGCCAGCAGTTTCCAGACAGGGGTCCGGTCCCAGTACTTC
CASSFQTGVRSQYF
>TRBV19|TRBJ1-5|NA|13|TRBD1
TGTGCCAGTAGTATCGACAGGGATCAGCCCCAGCATTTT
CASSIDRDQPQHF
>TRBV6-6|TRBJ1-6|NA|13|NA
TGTGCCAGCAGCCCTTTCGCGGAGTCACCCCTCCACTTT
CASSPFAESPLHF
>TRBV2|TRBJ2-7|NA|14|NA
TGTGCCACTCGACGACTGGCCAGCTCCTACGAGCAGTACTTC
CATRRLASSYEQYF
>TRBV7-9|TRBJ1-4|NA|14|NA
TGTGCCAGCAGTCAAGACAGTTTTAATGAAAAACTGTTTTTT
CASSQDSFNEKLFF
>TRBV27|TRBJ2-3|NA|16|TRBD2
TGTGCCAGCAGTTTAGAGCGGGGGGGCCCTACAGATACGCAGTATTTT
CASSLERGGPTDTQYF
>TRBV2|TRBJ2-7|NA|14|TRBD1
TGTGCCAGCAGTGAGTCACCGACAGGGCACGAGCAGTACTTC
CASSESPTGHEQYF
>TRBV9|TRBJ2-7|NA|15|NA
TGTGCCAGCAGCGTTTCGGAAGGGAGTACCTACGAGCAGTACTTC
CASSVSEGSTYEQYF
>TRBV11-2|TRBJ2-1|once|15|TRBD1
TGTGCCAGCACCCCTGGGACAGGGGCTGGCAATGAGCAGTTCTTC
CASTPGTGAGNEQFF
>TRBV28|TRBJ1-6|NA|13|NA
TGTGCCAGCATCTCGGGAGTGGATTCACCCCTCCACTTT
CASISGVDSPLHF
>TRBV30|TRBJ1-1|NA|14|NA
TGTGCCTGGTACACAGGGAGGGCCCCTACTGAAGCTTTCTTT
CAWYTGRAPTEAFF
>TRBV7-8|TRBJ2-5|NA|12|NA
TGTGCCAGCAGCGATGAGACAGGCGTAGAGTACTTC
CASSDETGVEYF
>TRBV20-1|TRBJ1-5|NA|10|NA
TGCAGTGGGAGGAATCAGCCCCAGCATTTT
CSGRNQPQHF
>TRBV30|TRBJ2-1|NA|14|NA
TGTGCCTGGAGGCTATCCGCGCGGGGGCATGAGCAGTTCTTC
CAWRLSARGHEQFF
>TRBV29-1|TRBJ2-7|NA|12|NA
TGCAGCGTTGGGGAGGTTGCGTACGAGCAGTACTTC
CSVGEVAYEQYF
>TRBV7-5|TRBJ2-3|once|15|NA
TGTGCCAGCCTAGCGGGGGTGATGGGGGCAGATACGCAGTATTTT
CASLAGVMGADTQYF
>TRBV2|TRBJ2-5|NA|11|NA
TGTGCCAGTGACTTTCAAGAGACCCAGTACTTC
CASDFQETQYF
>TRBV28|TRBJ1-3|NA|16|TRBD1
TGTGCCAGCACGGGACAGGGCGCTGAGACTGGAAACACCATATATTTT
CASTGQGAETGNTIYF
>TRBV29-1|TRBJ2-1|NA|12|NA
TGCAGCGTTATCCCCAACACCAATGAGCAGTTCTTC
CSVIPNTNEQFF
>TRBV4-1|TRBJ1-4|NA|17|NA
TGCGCCAGCAGCCCGCAGCTTTTACAGGGTCTAAGTGAAAAACTGTTTTTT
CASSPQLLQGLSEKLFF
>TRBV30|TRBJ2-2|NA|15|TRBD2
TGTGCCTGGAGTAGGGGAGCGGGGGTCACCGGAGAGCTGTTTTTT
CAWSRGAGVTGELFF